This TCR beta chain emerged from a study of T cell changes during pregnancy in multiple sclerosis. The CDR3 totals 11 residues. The V end was cut by 3 bases, the J end by 7 bases, with 9 bases between. The V gene's germline CDR1 is DFQATT and CDR2 SNEGSKA (reference sequence). Here immunoSEQ multiplex PCR was the method, and the copy in TCRdb shows in-frame clones only, minus some. The table shows under 45,000 clones, with approximately 96% occurring only once. This specimen consisted of peripheral blood, obtained in the second trimester of pregnancy. V is TRBV20-1 and J is TRBJ2-5; D ambiguous. This clonotype originated in a female donor with multiple sclerosis, enrolled in a pregnancy study. DNA for the CDR3: TGCAGTGCTAGGAACGGCGGGACCCAGTACTTC. This sequence encodes CSARNGGTQYF.